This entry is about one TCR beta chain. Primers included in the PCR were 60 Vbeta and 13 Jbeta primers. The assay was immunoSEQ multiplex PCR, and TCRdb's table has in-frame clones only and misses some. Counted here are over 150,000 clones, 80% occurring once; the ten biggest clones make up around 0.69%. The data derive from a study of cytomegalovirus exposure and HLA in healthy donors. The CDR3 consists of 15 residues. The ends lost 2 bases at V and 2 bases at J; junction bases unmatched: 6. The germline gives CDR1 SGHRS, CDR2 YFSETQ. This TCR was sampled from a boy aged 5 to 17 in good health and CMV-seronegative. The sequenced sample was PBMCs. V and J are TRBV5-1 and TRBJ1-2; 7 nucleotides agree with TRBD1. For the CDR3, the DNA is TGCGCCAGCAGCTTCACCGGGACAGTGAACTATGGCTACACCTTC. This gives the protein CASSFTGTVNYGYTF.